Listed here is a single T cell receptor beta chain. As yet, its antigen is unknown. The method was immunoSEQ multiplex PCR; TCRdb's version includes in-frame clones alone and lacks a portion of them. The table records about 120,000 clones, roughly 88% of them present only once. This CDR3 comprises 12 residues. The germline CDR1 and CDR2 sequences are SGDLS and YYNGEE. The V end was cut by 0 bases, the J end by 8 bases, with 3 bases between. The sample is drawn from a study of T cell responses to AZD1222 COVID-19 vaccine. Overall study findings and caveats: Spike-specific TCRs gained breadth and depth after people received two AZD1222 doses. Sampling captured repertoires only after the peak T cell response.

Source: peripheral blood, taken on day 0 of AZD1222 vaccination. This TCR was sampled from an adult in good health. This sequence joins TRBV9 and TRBJ1-6; no clear D. The CDR3: CASSVDHSPLHF. The CDR3, as DNA: TGTGCCAGCAGCGTAGATCATTCACCCCTCCACTTT.